Sequencing of this TCR beta chain was carried out in a study of identical twins. On this clonotype: Its matching antigen is unknown.

Germline V gives CDR1 MGHRA, CDR2 YSYEKL. This CDR3 contains 16 residues. V was clipped by 0 bases and J by 6 bases; unmatched bases: 9. Study findings and constraints: Twin-shared out-of-frame alpha sequences were enriched for low generation probability. Memory repertoires showed no such pattern, whereas abundant cord blood beta clonotypes carried fewer insertions.

A universal primer site came from template switching; cDNA carried unique molecular identifiers. MiXCR was run by TCRdb on the 5' RACE reads, yielding one entry per CDR3 protein. Among 250,000 to 350,000 distinct CDR3 sequences listed, roughly 10% were seen once. Separately, the same data were catalogued under a study of yellow fever vaccine responses in identical twins.

The genes are TRBV4-1 and TRBJ2-3; TRBD2 aligns across 7 bases. Sequencing input: CD8+ T cells sorted from blood. The receptor comes from a woman between 18 and 30 years old in good health. The CDR3 loop is CASSQDGSGPSDTQYF. CDR3 DNA: TGCGCCAGCAGCCAAGATGGTAGCGGGCCCTCGGATACGCAGTATTTT.